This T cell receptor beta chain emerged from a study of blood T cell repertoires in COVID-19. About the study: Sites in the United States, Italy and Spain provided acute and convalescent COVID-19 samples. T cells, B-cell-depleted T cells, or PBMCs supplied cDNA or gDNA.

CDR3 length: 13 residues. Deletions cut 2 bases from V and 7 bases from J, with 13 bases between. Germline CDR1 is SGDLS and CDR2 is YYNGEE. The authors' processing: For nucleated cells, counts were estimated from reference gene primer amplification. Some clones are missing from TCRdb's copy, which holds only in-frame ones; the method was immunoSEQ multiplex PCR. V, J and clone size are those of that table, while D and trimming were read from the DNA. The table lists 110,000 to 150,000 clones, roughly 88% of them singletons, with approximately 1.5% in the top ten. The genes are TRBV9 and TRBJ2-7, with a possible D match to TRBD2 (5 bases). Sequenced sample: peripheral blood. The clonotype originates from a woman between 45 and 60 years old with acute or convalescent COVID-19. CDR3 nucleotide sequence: TGTGCCAGCAGCGTGGACGGGGTCGAGGAGCAGTACTTC. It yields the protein CASSVDGVEEQYF.